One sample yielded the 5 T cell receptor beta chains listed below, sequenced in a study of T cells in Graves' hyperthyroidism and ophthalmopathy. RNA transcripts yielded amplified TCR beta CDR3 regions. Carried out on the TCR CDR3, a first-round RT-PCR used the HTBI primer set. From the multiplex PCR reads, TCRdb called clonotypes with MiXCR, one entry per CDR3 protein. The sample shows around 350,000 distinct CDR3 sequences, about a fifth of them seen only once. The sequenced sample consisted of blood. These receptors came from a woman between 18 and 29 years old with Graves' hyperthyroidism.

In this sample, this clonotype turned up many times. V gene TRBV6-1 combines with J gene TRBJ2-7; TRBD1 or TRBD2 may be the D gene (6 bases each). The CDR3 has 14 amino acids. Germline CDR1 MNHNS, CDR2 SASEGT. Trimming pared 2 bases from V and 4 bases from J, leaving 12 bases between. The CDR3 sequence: CASSEREGGYEQYF. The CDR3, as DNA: TGTGCCAGCAGTGAAAGAGAGGGGGGATACGAGCAGTACTTC.

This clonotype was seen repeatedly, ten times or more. CDR3 coding DNA: TGTGCCAGCACCCCCGGGGGAGGTGGTGTCCTCGCGAACACCGGGGAGCTGTTTTTT. Translation gives CASTPGGGGVLANTGELFF. This chain uses TRBV6-4 with TRBJ2-2, with D maybe TRBD2 (6 bases). Trimming took 7 bases from V and 0 from J, leaving 24 bases between them. CDR1 MRHNA and CDR2 SNTAGT come from the germline V gene. CDR3 length: 19 amino acids.

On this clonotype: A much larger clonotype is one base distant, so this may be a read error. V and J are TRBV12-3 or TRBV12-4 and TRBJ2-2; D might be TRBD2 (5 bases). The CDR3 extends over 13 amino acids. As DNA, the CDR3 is TGTGCCAGCAGTTTGCCGAGCGCCGGGGAGCTGTGTTTT. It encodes CASSLPSAGELCF.

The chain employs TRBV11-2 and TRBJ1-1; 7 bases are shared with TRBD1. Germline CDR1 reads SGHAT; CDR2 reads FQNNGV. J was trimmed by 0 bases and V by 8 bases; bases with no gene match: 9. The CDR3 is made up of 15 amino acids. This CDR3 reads CASGLTGHMNTEAFF. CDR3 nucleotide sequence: TGTGCCAGCGGGTTGACAGGGCACATGAACACTGAAGCTTTCTTT.

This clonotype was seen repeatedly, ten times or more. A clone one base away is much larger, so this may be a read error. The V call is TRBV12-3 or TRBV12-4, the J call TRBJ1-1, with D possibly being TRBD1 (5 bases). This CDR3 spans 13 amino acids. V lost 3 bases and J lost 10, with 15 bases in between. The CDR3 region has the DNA TGTGCCAGCAGTTTGATGAGGGACGGTGGAGCTTTCTTT. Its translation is CASSLMRDGGAFF.